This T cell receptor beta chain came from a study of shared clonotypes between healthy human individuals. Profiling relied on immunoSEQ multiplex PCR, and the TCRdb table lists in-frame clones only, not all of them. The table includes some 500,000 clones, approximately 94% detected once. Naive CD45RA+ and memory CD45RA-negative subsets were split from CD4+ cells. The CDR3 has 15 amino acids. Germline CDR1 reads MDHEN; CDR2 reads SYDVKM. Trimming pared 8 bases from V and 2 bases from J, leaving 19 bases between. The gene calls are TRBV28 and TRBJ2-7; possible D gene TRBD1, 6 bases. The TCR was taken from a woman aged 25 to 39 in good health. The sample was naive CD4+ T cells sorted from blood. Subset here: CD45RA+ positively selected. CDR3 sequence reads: CASSSPTGPTYEQYF. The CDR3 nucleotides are TGTGCCAGCTCCAGCCCCACAGGGCCAACCTACGAGCAGTACTTC.